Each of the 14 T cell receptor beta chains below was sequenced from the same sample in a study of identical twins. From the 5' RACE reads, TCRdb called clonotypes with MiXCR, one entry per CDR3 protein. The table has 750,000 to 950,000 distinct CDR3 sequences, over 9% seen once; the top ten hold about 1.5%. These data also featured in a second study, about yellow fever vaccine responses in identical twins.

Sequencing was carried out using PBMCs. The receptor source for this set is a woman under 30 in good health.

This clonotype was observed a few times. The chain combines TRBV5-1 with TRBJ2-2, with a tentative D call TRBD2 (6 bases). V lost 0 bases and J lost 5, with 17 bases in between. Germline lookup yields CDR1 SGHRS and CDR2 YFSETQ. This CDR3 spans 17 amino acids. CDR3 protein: CASSLVGLQIKTGELFF. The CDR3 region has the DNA TGCGCCAGCAGCTTGGTGGGACTCCAAATAAAGACCGGGGAGCTGTTTTTT.

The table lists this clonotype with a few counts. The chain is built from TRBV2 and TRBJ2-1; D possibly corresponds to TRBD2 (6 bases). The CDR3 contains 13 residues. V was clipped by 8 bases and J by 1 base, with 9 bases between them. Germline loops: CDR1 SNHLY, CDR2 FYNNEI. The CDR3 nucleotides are TGTGCCAGCCTAGGGACTTCCTACAATGAGCAGTTCTTC. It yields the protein CASLGTSYNEQFF.

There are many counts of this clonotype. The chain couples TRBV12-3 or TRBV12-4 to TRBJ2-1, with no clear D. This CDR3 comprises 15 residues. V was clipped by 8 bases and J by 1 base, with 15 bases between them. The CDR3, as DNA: TGTGCCAGCGAAGGTAGGGCTCTTTCCTACAATGAGCAGTTCTTC. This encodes CASEGRALSYNEQFF.

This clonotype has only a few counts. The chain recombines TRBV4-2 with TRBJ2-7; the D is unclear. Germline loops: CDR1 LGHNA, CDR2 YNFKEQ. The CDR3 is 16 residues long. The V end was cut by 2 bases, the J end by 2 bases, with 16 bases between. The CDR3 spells CASSQPPRAGPYEQYV. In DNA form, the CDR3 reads TGTGCCAGCAGCCAACCTCCTAGAGCAGGCCCCTACGAGCAGTACGTC.

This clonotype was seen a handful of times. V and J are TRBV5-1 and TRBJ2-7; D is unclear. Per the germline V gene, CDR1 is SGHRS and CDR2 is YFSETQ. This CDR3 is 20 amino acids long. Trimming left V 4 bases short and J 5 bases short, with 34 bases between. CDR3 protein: CASSPTPLTQLVWVRHEQYF. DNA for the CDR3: TGCGCCAGCAGCCCTACACCACTAACACAGCTAGTCTGGGTACGGCACGAGCAGTACTTC. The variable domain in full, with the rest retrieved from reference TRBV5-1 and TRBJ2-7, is KAGVTQTPRYLIKTRGQQVTLSCSPISGHRSVSWYQQTPGQGLQFLFEYFSETQRNKGNFPGRFSGRQFSNSRSEMNVSTLELGDSALYLCASSPTPLTQLVWVRHEQYFGPGTRLTVT.

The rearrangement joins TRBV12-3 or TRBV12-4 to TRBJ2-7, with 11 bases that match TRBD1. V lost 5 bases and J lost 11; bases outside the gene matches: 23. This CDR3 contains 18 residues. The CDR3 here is CASSPQVWTGGPRGEEYF. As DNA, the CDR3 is TGTGCCAGCAGTCCACAGGTCTGGACAGGGGGCCCCCGGGGAGAAGAGTACTTC.

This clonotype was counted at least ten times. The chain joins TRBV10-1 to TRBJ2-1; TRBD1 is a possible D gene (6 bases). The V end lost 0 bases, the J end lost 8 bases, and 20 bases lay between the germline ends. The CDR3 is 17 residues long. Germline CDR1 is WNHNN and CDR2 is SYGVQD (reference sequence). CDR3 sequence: CASSESDPAGAADEQFF. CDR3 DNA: TGCGCCAGCAGTGAGTCGGACCCGGCAGGGGCGGCGGATGAGCAGTTCTTC.

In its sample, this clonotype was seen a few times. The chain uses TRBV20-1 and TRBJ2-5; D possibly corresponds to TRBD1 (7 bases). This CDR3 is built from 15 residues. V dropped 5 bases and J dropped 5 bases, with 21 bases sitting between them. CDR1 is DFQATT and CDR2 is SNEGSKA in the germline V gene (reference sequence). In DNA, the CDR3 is TGCAGTGCTGCCTCAAGTGGAGGGGGCCGGGAGACCCAGTACTTC. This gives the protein CSAASSGGGRETQYF.

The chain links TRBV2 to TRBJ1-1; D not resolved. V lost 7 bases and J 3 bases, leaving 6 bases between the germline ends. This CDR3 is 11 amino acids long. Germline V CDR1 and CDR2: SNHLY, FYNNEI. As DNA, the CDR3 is TGTGCCAGCAAGCAGGACACTGAAGCTTTCTTT. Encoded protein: CASKQDTEAFF.

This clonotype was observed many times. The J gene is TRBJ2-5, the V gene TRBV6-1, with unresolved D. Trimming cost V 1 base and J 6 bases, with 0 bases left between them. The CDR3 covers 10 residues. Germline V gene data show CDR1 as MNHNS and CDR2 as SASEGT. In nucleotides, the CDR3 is TGTGCCAGCAGTGAAGAGACCCAGTACTTC. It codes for CASSEETQYF.

CDR3 in DNA: TGTGCCAGCAGTCCCGGCAGGGTGAGAGAGACCCAGTACTTC. Its protein product is CASSPGRVRETQYF. The J gene is TRBJ2-5, the V gene TRBV12-3 or TRBV12-4; a weak D match, TRBD1 (5 bases). Deletions cut 5 bases from V and 4 bases from J, with 14 bases between. This CDR3 is built from 14 residues.

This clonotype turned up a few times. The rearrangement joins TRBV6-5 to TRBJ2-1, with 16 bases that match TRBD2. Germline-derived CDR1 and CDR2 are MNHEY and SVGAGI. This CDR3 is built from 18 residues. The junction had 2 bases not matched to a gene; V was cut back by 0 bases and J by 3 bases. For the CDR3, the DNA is TGTGCCAGCAGTTACTCGGGACTAGCGGGAGGGCTCTACAATGAGCAGTTCTTC. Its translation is CASSYSGLAGGLYNEQFF.

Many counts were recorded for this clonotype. The CDR3 bases are TGCGCCAGCAGCCCCGGGACTTCTAAAGAGACCCAGTACTTC. This encodes CASSPGTSKETQYF. J is TRBJ2-5 and V is TRBV5-1; TRBD2 might be the D (6 bases). This CDR3 has 14 residues. Deletions cut 4 bases from V and 3 bases from J, with 13 bases between. Germline V CDR1 and CDR2: SGHRS, YFSETQ.

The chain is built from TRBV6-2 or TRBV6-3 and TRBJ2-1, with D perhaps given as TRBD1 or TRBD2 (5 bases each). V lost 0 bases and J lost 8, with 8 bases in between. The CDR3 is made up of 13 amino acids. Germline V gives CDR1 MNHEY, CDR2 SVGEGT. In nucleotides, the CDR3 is TGTGCCAGCAGTTACTCATGGGACCATGAGCAGTTCTTC. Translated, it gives CASSYSWDHEQFF.